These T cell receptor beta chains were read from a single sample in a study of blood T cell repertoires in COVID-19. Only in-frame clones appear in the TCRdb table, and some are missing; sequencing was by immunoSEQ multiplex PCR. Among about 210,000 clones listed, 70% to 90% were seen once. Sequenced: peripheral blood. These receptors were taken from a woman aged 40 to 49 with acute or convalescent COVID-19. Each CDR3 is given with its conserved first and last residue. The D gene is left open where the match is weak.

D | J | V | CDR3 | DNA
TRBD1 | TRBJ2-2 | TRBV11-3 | CASSLDRYRGDSGELFF | TGTGCCAGCAGCTTAGATCGGTACAGGGGTGATAGCGGGGAGCTGTTTTTT
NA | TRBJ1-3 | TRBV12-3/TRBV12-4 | CASLPSGGNTIYF | TGTGCCAGCCTCCCTAGCGGGGGAAACACCATATATTTT
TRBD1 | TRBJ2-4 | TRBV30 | CAWSLGQGEYF | TGTGCCTGGAGTTTGGGACAGGGGGAGTACTTC
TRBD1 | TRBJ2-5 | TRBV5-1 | CASSPGTGGRETQYF | TGCGCCAGCAGCCCTGGGACAGGGGGCAGAGAGACCCAGTACTTC
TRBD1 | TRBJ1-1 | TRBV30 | CAWSVQGATEAFF | TGTGCCTGGAGTGTACAGGGGGCAACTGAAGCTTTCTTT
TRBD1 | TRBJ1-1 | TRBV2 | CASTKGQGITEAFF | TGTGCCAGCACCAAAGGACAGGGTATCACTGAAGCTTTCTTT
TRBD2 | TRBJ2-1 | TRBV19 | CASSSLAGGLNEQFF | TGTGCCAGTAGTTCGTTAGCGGGGGGGTTGAATGAGCAGTTCTTC
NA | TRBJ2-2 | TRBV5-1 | CASSLPPTGLRTGELFF | TGCGCCAGCAGCTTGCCACCGACGGGATTGCGCACCGGGGAGCTGTTTTTT
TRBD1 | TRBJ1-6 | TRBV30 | CAWSVRDRGNSPLHF | TGTGCCTGGAGTGTCCGGGACAGGGGAAATTCACCCCTCCACTTT
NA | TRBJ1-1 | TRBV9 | CASSTRKGGRTEAFF | TGTGCCAGCAGCACTAGAAAAGGGGGACGAACTGAAGCTTTCTTT
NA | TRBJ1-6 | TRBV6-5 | CASKASGLGNSPLHF | TGTGCCAGCAAAGCTAGCGGACTGGGGAATTCACCCCTCCACTTT
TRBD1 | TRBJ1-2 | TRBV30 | CAWRAGTGVIWSYGYTF | TGTGCCTGGAGGGCCGGGACAGGGGTAATTTGGTCCTATGGCTACACCTTC